Below, one TCR beta chain is given with its context. Other DNA sequences of this sample code for an identical CDR3. This sample was taken from a study of shared T cell receptors in the human thymus. Looked up from germline, CDR1 is MDHEN and CDR2 is SYDVKM. This CDR3 comprises 18 residues. The junction had 9 bases not matched to a gene; V was cut back by 5 bases and J by 2 bases. Here immunoSEQ multiplex PCR was the method, and the copy in TCRdb shows in-frame clones only, minus some. The data hold about 730,000 clones, with approximately 85% observed a single time. The same sample was also used in a study of human thymus T cells.

Material: thymocytes. The clonotype was recovered from a girl under three years old with a congenital heart defect. This chain uses TRBV28 with TRBJ2-4, with 13 bases that match TRBD2. The CDR3 nucleotides are TGTGCCAGCAGTCCTAGACTAGCGGGGGGCCCTTCCAAAAACATTCAGTACTTC. This gives the protein CASSPRLAGGPSKNIQYF.